Listed below are T cell receptor beta chains from one sample, sequenced in a study of beta chain features in type 1 diabetes. The repertoire was sequenced with immunoSEQ multiplex PCR; TCRdb's copy has only in-frame clones and lacks some. In the table there are under 350,000 clones, 7.5% to 9.5% of which are singletons. Material: central memory CD4+ T cells from blood. The receptors derive from a woman aged 18-35 years in good health. Both conserved end residues are part of each CDR3. The D gene is left open where the match is weak. Where a row states a size, it is once, few, many or the class of an expanded clone; other rows omit it.

clone_size d_call j_call v_call cdr3_aa cdr3_nt
few NA TRBJ1-1 TRBV2 CASTQGINTEAFF TGTGCCAGCACCCAGGGGATCAACACTGAAGCTTTCTTT
NA TRBD2 TRBJ2-3 TRBV5-1 CASSWGSGGRDTQYF TGCGCCAGCAGCTGGGGTAGCGGGGGCCGGGATACGCAGTATTTT
NA NA TRBJ2-5 TRBV6-1 CASSATVNQETQYF TGTGCCAGCAGTGCGACTGTGAACCAAGAGACCCAGTACTTC
NA NA TRBJ1-2 TRBV5-6 CASSLVTAEANYGYTF TGTGCCAGCAGCTTGGTTACGGCGGAAGCTAACTATGGCTACACCTTC
NA NA TRBJ1-2 TRBV4-1 CASSTDRNYGYTF TGCGCCAGCAGCACCGACAGGAACTATGGCTACACCTTC
few NA TRBJ2-7 TRBV15 CATSRESGNYEQYF TGTGCCACCAGCAGAGAGAGTGGTAACTACGAGCAGTACTTC
NA TRBD1 TRBJ2-3 TRBV7-9 CASSSDRGGDTQYF TGTGCCAGCAGCTCCGACAGGGGGGGCGATACGCAGTATTTT
few NA TRBJ1-1 TRBV5-1 CASSLDIQGAFF TGCGCCAGCAGCTTGGATATCCAGGGGGCTTTCTTT
NA NA TRBJ2-2 TRBV2 CASDLEGFQAGELFF TGTGCCTCTGACCTGGAGGGGTTCCAAGCCGGGGAGCTGTTTTTT
few NA TRBJ2-2 TRBV4-3 CASSQSNVFRGELFF TGCGCCAGCAGCCAATCGAACGTTTTCCGCGGGGAGCTGTTTTTT
NA NA TRBJ2-2 TRBV5-1 CASTTAANTGELFF TGCGCCAGCACCACGGCTGCGAACACCGGGGAGCTGTTTTTT
NA NA TRBJ1-5 TRBV19 CASSRRGALVSNQPQHF TGTGCCAGTAGTCGGAGAGGAGCCCTAGTAAGCAATCAGCCCCAGCATTTT
few TRBD2 TRBJ2-3 TRBV7-3 CASSPTSGGRTSTDTQYF TGTGCCAGCAGCCCAACATCGGGGGGGCGAACGAGCACAGATACGCAGTATTTT
many TRBD2 TRBJ2-1 TRBV7-3 CASSPRSSGSNNEQFF TGTGCCAGCAGCCCGCGCTCGAGCGGGAGCAACAATGAGCAGTTCTTC
NA NA TRBJ1-5 TRBV5-6 CASSEGSNQPQHF TGTGCCAGCAGCGAAGGGAGCAATCAGCCCCAGCATTTT